The T cell receptor delta chain under discussion was sequenced for a study of human gamma delta and Vdelta1 T cells. The CDR3 is 18 residues long. Trimming shortened V by 2 bases and J by 1 base, and 20 bases separated the two germline ends. The germline CDR1 and CDR2 sequences are TSWWSYY and QGS. TCRdb re-called clones from the PCR reads via CATT. Here the sample spans around 13,000 delta-chain clones, less than 60% being singletons. This clone was seen a single time. Its antigen is unidentified. General study findings and limits: Polyclonal Delta One T cells reportedly showed broad cytotoxic targeting of acute myeloid leukemia.

The chain has TRDV1 and TRDJ1, with D maybe TRDD3 (5 bases). The receptor was derived from a human donor in good health. The sequencing sample was made of Vdelta1 gamma-delta T cells from blood grown in culture (DOT cells). The chain's CDR3 is CALGEKASGVPPTDKLIF. The CDR3, as DNA: TGTGCTCTTGGGGAAAAGGCGTCGGGGGTCCCGCCCACCGATAAACTCATCTTT.